This T cell receptor (beta chain) comes out of a study of Graves' ophthalmopathy and Graves' hyperthyroidism. RNA served as the template for amplifying TCR beta CDR3 regions. HTBI primers were used in a first-round RT-PCR, which preceded a second-round multiplex PCR. TCRdb processed the multiplex PCR reads anew with MiXCR; each CDR3 protein has one entry. Among about 170,000 distinct CDR3 sequences, less than 45% were seen once, and the ten largest hold roughly 5.8%. Whole-study results and caveats: For separating ophthalmopathy from stable hyperthyroidism, a 13-signature model gave approximately 90% sensitivity and roughly 78% specificity.

The CDR3 loop spans 12 amino acids. The germline gives CDR1 MNHEY, CDR2 SVGAGI. V was pared by 6 bases and J by 4 bases, with 9 bases between. This clonotype was detected ten times or more. Its antigen is undetermined. Ophthalmopathy donors were characterized by moderate-to-severe activity, CAS of at least 3, NOSPECS of at least 4, and duration under 3 months. Excluded: other autoimmune disease, uncontrolled infection, pregnancy or lactation. Each diagnosis was determined on the basis of clinical symptoms, serum thyroxine, TRAb, thyroid ultrasound and orbital computed tomography. The gene calls are TRBV6-5 and TRBJ1-2; D is ambiguous. Sequenced input: peripheral blood. This TCR derives from a woman aged 40 to 50 with Graves' ophthalmopathy. The CDR3 loop reads CASSVSSYGYTF. Here the CDR3 DNA reads TGTGCCAGCAGCGTCTCGTCCTATGGCTACACCTTC.